The present T cell receptor beta chain was sequenced within a study of PD-1 blockade in classical Hodgkin lymphoma. Study summary: Patients were dosed intravenously with nivolumab at 3 mg/kg every 2 weeks. Study-wide results and caveats: At baseline, newly diagnosed patients reportedly showed less TCR diversity than healthy donors. Complete responders started with a diversity level that resembled newly diagnosed patients at baseline.

Germline V gene data show CDR1 as SQVTM and CDR2 as ANQGSEA. The V and J ends lost 6 bases and 2 bases respectively, with 16 bases between them. CDR3 length equals 14 residues. The time point is: cycle 4 day 1 (C4D1), after more than five weeks of nivolumab. There was relapse after autologous stem cell transplantation in every patient, and there was variation in brentuximab vedotin exposure. When best responses were assessed, they were complete response, partial response or progressive disease. With respect to this clone: Antigen: not known.

Profiled with immunoSEQ multiplex PCR; TCRdb holds only in-frame clones, not every one. The sample includes fewer than 45,000 clones, just over 65% of them seen just once. Here the sequenced sample was peripheral blood mononuclear cells (PBMCs), taken before the fourth cycle of nivolumab. The rearrangement links TRBV29-1 to TRBJ1-1; possible D gene TRBD1, 6 bases. This clonotype was obtained from a human donor with classical Hodgkin lymphoma. The chain's CDR3 is CSVGGAGANTEAFF. Written as DNA, the CDR3 is TGCAGCGTGGGGGGGGCGGGAGCTAACACTGAAGCTTTCTTT. The whole variable domain, filled in from reference TRBV29-1 and TRBJ1-1, reads SAVISQKPSRDICQRGTSLTIQCQVDSQVTMMFWYRQQPGQSLTLIATANQGSEATYESGFVIDKFPISRPNLTFSTLTVSNMSPEDSSIYLCSVGGAGANTEAFFGQGTRLTVV.